This TCR beta chain was documented in a study of cytomegalovirus exposure and HLA in healthy donors. Study-wide points: Rarity characterized most TCR sequences, yet some public TCRs appeared in many donors. Cytomegalovirus association was listed for 164 TCR beta chains.

The donors were part of the validation cohort, which consisted of roughly 110 subjects and was separate from the first cohort of 600 to 850 subjects. The CDR3 runs to 15 residues. V was cut by 0 bases and J by 1 base, with 11 bases left in between. Per the germline V gene, CDR1 is SGHRS and CDR2 is YFSETQ. Sequenced by immunoSEQ multiplex PCR; TCRdb stores in-frame clones only, minus some. The data contain about 140,000 clones, 84% of them singletons. A remark on this clone: The antigen is not known.

Sequences were obtained from PBMCs. The receptor was derived from a woman under 40 in good health and CMV-seronegative. The genes are TRBV5-1 and TRBJ2-7; unclear D gene. This CDR3 is CASSLGSFGSYEQYF. DNA for the CDR3: TGCGCCAGCAGCTTGGGGAGTTTCGGGTCCTACGAGCAGTACTTC.